What follows are 17 T cell receptor beta chains derived from one specimen sequenced in a study of early T cells in non-severe SARS-CoV-2 infection. A single record per CDR3 protein comes from TCRdb applying MiXCR to the 5' RACE reads. The data contain about 61,000 distinct CDR3 sequences, around 13% of them singletons. This material consisted of whole blood, taken at baseline. The receptor source for this set is an adult who was a healthcare worker with PCR-confirmed SARS-CoV-2 infection or an uninfected control (not recorded which). The donor label of this sample is uncertain.

This clonotype was recorded a few times. The chain is built from TRBV12-3 or TRBV12-4 and TRBJ2-5; 7 bases map to TRBD2. The CDR3 consists of 12 residues. J gave up 2 bases and V 8 bases, and 2 bases lay outside the gene matches. The CDR3 DNA reads TGTGCCAGCGCTAGCGGACAAGAGACCCAGTACTTC. This encodes CASASGQETQYF.

This clonotype was seen more than once but under ten times. V usage is TRBV18 and J usage is TRBJ2-1; 11 bases map to TRBD1. Per germline, CDR1 KGHSH and CDR2 LQKENI. After removal of 6 bases from V and 7 bases from J, the junction contained 5 bases not matched to a gene. This CDR3 has 14 residues. CDR3 sequence: CASSPGQGGNEQFF. The CDR3 bases are TGTGCCAGCTCCCCGGGACAGGGGGGAAATGAGCAGTTCTTC. Filled out from reference TRBV18 and TRBJ2-1, the complete variable domain reads NAGVMQNPRHLVRRRGQEARLRCSPMKGHSHVYWYRQLPEEGLKFMVYLQKENIIDESGMPKERFSAEFPKEGPSILRIQQVVRGDSAAYFCASSPGQGGNEQFFGPGTRLTVL.

The chain combines TRBV7-9 with TRBJ2-1; tentative D call: TRBD2 (6 bases). Germline-derived CDR1 and CDR2 are SEHNR and FQNEAQ (reference sequence). V dropped 3 bases and J dropped 5 bases, with 11 bases sitting between them. CDR3 length: 14 amino acids. This CDR3 reads CASSFPGTHNEQFF. CDR3 in DNA: TGTGCCAGCAGCTTCCCGGGGACTCACAATGAGCAGTTCTTC. Drawing the rest from reference TRBV7-9 and TRBJ2-1, the complete variable domain is DTGVSQNPRHKITKRGQNVTFRCDPISEHNRLYWYRQTLGQGPEFLTYFQNEAQLEKSRLLSDRFSAERPKGSFSTLEIQRTEQGDSAMYLCASSFPGTHNEQFFGPGTRLTVL.

This clonotype was counted ten times or more. The J gene is TRBJ1-4, the V gene TRBV6-6; perhaps TRBD1 as D (5 bases). The V and J ends lost 3 bases and 8 bases respectively, with 7 bases between them. Germline V gene sequence: CDR1 MNHNY, CDR2 SVGAGI (reference sequence). The CDR3 contains 12 residues. CDR3 sequence reads: CASSYGAEKLFF. The CDR3 coding sequence is TGTGCCAGCAGTTATGGGGCCGAAAAACTGTTTTTT.

This clonotype was seen repeatedly, ten times or more. CDR3 amino acids: CASIGHRTSGNTIYF. The CDR3 coding sequence is TGTGCCAGCATTGGACATCGGACATCTGGAAACACCATATATTTT. The chain is built from TRBV6-1 and TRBJ1-3; a weak D match, TRBD1 (5 bases). Trimming took 7 bases from V and 1 from J, leaving 14 bases between them. CDR1 MNHNS and CDR2 SASEGT come from the germline V gene. This CDR3 comprises 15 residues.

The rearrangement uses TRBV7-8 and TRBJ2-3; TRBD2 is a possible D gene (5 bases). Germline-derived CDR1 and CDR2 are SGHVS and FQNEAQ. CDR3 size: 15 residues. Trimming pared 5 bases from V and 4 bases from J, leaving 16 bases between. CDR3 protein: CASSPGEGLSDTQYF. The CDR3 DNA reads as TGTGCCAGCAGCCCCGGGGAAGGGCTCTCAGATACGCAGTATTTT.

This clonotype has ten or more counts. This chain connects TRBV6-5 to TRBJ2-3, with D possibly TRBD1 on 6 matching bases. CDR1 MNHEY and CDR2 SVGAGI come from the germline V gene. The CDR3 is 13 amino acids. V was cut by 5 bases and J by 4 bases, with 10 bases left in between. The CDR3 region is CASSLQGPDTQYF. In DNA form, the CDR3 reads TGTGCCAGCAGTCTACAGGGTCCAGATACGCAGTATTTT.

This clonotype appeared many times. The chain joins TRBV7-6 to TRBJ2-5, with D possibly being TRBD1 or TRBD2 (5 bases each). The CDR3 is 16 residues long. Trimming stripped 5 bases from V and 1 base from J, with 17 bases between. In germline, CDR1 is SGHVS, CDR2 FNYEAQ. The CDR3 here is CASSQGPRPTQETQYF. The CDR3 bases are TGTGCCAGCAGCCAGGGACCGCGACCAACCCAAGAGACCCAGTACTTC. The full variable domain, completed using reference TRBV7-6 and TRBJ2-5, is GAGVSQSPRYKVTKRGQDVALRCDPISGHVSLYWYRQALGQGPEFLTYFNYEAQQDKSGLPNDRFSAERPEGSISTLTIQRTEQRDSAMYRCASSQGPRPTQETQYFGPGTRLLVL.

This clonotype was counted many times. The rearrangement links TRBV13 to TRBJ1-1; 7 bases align to TRBD1. Germline CDR1 and CDR2: PRHDT and FYEKMQ (reference sequence). V was pared by 6 bases and J by 0 bases, with 7 bases of the junction left unmatched. This CDR3 comprises 15 residues. The CDR3 protein is CASRWKGAMNTEAFF. In nucleotides, the CDR3 is TGTGCCAGCAGATGGAAGGGGGCCATGAACACTGAAGCTTTCTTT.

The V and J genes are TRBV24-1 and TRBJ2-3, with TRBD1 identical over 11 bases. The CDR3 has 16 residues. V shed 4 bases and J 3 bases; nucleotides not matched to a gene: 5. Germline-derived CDR1 and CDR2 are KGHDR and SFDVKD. CDR3 sequence: CATSDPGQGATDTQYF. The CDR3 coding sequence is TGTGCCACCAGTGACCCTGGACAGGGGGCAACAGATACGCAGTATTTT.

This clonotype was seen only a few times. V usage is TRBV5-4 and J usage is TRBJ2-3; 14 nucleotides match TRBD2. V dropped 6 bases and J dropped 7; count of bases not matched to a gene: 7. This CDR3 has 15 residues. Germline loops: CDR1 SGHNT, CDR2 YYREEE (reference sequence). Written as DNA, the CDR3 is TGTGCCAGCAACACAGGGACTAGCGGGGGCAATACGCAGTATTTT. Encoded protein: CASNTGTSGGNTQYF.

This clonotype has only a few counts. This chain joins TRBV3-1 and TRBJ2-3; 13 bases line up with TRBD2. J gave up 3 bases and V 4 bases, and 7 bases lay outside the gene matches. Germline V gene data show CDR1 as LGHDT and CDR2 as YNNKEL (reference sequence). CDR3 length: 17 amino acids. CDR3 in amino acids: CASSPRLAGGGTDTQYF. In DNA form, the CDR3 reads TGTGCCAGCAGCCCCCGACTAGCGGGGGGTGGAACAGATACGCAGTATTTT.

The V gene is TRBV4-1, the J gene TRBJ1-6, with D unclear. In germline, CDR1 is MGHRA, CDR2 YSYEKL. The CDR3 runs 16 residues. Trimming stripped 1 base from V and 4 bases from J, with 11 bases between. The CDR3 loop reads CASSQAPNEYNSPLHF. CDR3 in DNA: TGCGCCAGCAGCCAAGCCCCGAATGAGTATAATTCACCCCTCCACTTT.

This clonotype was counted between two and nine times. V and J are TRBV28 and TRBJ1-5; D may be TRBD1 (5 bases). Germline V CDR1 and CDR2: MDHEN, SYDVKM. The V end was cut by 8 bases, the J end by 4 bases, with 9 bases between. The CDR3 is 12 amino acids. The CDR3 DNA is TGTGCCAGCGACTGGGGGAATCAGCCCCAGCATTTT. It codes for CASDWGNQPQHF.

The chain couples TRBV7-2 to TRBJ1-6, with D perhaps TRBD1 (6 bases). The CDR3 is made up of 14 amino acids. V lost 0 bases to trimming and J lost 8 bases, with 8 bases between them. CDR1 SGHTA and CDR2 FQGNSA come from the germline V gene. CDR3: CASSLAGGHSPLHF. CDR3 nucleotides: TGTGCCAGCAGCTTAGCGGGGGGGCATTCACCCCTCCACTTT.

This clonotype was detected ten times or more. V and J are TRBV10-3 and TRBJ2-5, with TRBD2 matching 11 bases. Per the germline V gene, CDR1 is ENHRY and CDR2 is SYGVKD. This CDR3 has 17 amino acids. J was trimmed by 3 bases and V by 6 bases; bases with no gene match: 12. CDR3 in amino acids: CAISVLAGARGKETQYF. The CDR3 bases are TGTGCCATCAGCGTACTAGCGGGGGCCCGGGGAAAAGAGACCCAGTACTTC.

The rearrangement joins TRBV15 to TRBJ2-1; D is undetermined. V was pared by 0 bases and J by 7 bases, with 7 bases between. CDR3 length: 13 residues. Germline CDR1 LNHNV, CDR2 YYDKDF (reference sequence). The CDR3 sequence is CATSRDSGNEQFF. CDR3 nucleotides: TGTGCCACCAGCAGAGATTCCGGGAATGAGCAGTTCTTC.